This TCR beta chain was found in a study of cytomegalovirus exposure and HLA in healthy donors. PCR used 60 Vbeta primers and 13 Jbeta primers. Profiling relied on immunoSEQ multiplex PCR, and the TCRdb table lists in-frame clones only, not all of them. The table records more than 95,000 clones, about two thirds of them present only once. Trimming shortened V by 7 bases and J by 7 bases, and 18 bases separated the two germline ends. Germline V gene data show CDR1 as MDHEN and CDR2 as SYDVKM. The CDR3 runs to 14 residues. The sequenced sample was PBMCs. This TCR was recovered from a man aged 55 to 70 in good health and CMV-seropositive. This chain joins TRBV28 and TRBJ2-3, with D perhaps TRBD2 (5 bases). The CDR3 DNA reads TGTGCCAGCACCATGGACTTCGCCGGGTATACGCAGTATTTT. Its protein is CASTMDFAGYTQYF.